The clone carrying this T cell receptor (beta chain) is classed as large. The target antigen is unknown. These gene names are mouse names. The read falls 1 residue short of the CDR3 end, and the missing part is taken from the germline J gene. Germline CDR1 is SGHSA and CDR2 is FRNQAP. V lost 6 bases to trimming and J lost 0 bases, with 6 bases between them. The CDR3 runs to 13 residues. The sample comes from a study of tissue T cells after allogeneic stem cell transplantation. The time point: mouse harvest day 7 after allogeneic transplant. Each mouse received 10^7 T-cell-depleted marrow cells plus 10^6 splenic CD5+ T cells by tail vein. Libraries were prepared by immunoSEQ multiplex PCR; TCRdb keeps only in-frame clonotypes and omits some of them. The table has over 5,000 clones, less than 55% seen once; the top ten hold 6% to 8%. The study's findings and limits: TCR repertoires tracked anatomic similarity, regardless of disease or transplant status.

Sequenced: gut tissue. The receptor comes from a female BALB/c mouse given C57BL/6 T cells with graft-versus-host disease after an allogeneic hematopoietic cell transplant. This rearrangement joins TRBV16 to TRBJ1-5; the D is unclear. The CDR3: CASRQHNNQAPLF. The part of the CDR3 DNA that was read is TGTGCAAGCAGACAGCATAACAACCAGGCTCCGCTT.